This record looks at one TCR beta chain sequence and its context. The antigen is not known. Primers: 60 Vbeta forward and 13 Jbeta reverse. Here immunoSEQ multiplex PCR was the method, and the copy in TCRdb shows in-frame clones only, minus some. The table shows about 160,000 clones, with around 84% occurring only once. The CDR3 has 15 amino acids. Germline trimming cut 6 bases from V and 7 bases from J; bases unmatched to any gene: 9. Germline loops: CDR1 ENHRY, CDR2 SYGVKD. The sample is drawn from a study of cytomegalovirus exposure and HLA in healthy donors. The study, taken as a whole, reports: Per a later analysis, HLA-associated TCR beta chains showed more clonal expansion than other, equally common TCR beta chains. Cytomegalovirus status was reportedly diagnosed by the classifier with high sensitivity and specificity.

The receptor's source is a man between 18 and 35 years old in good health and CMV-seropositive. The V gene is TRBV10-3, the J gene TRBJ1-6; 7 bases map to TRBD1. The sample consisted of PBMCs. The CDR3 loop reads CAIRDRQGTNSPLHF. In nucleotides, the CDR3 is TGTGCCATCAGGGACCGACAGGGAACGAATTCACCCCTCCACTTT.